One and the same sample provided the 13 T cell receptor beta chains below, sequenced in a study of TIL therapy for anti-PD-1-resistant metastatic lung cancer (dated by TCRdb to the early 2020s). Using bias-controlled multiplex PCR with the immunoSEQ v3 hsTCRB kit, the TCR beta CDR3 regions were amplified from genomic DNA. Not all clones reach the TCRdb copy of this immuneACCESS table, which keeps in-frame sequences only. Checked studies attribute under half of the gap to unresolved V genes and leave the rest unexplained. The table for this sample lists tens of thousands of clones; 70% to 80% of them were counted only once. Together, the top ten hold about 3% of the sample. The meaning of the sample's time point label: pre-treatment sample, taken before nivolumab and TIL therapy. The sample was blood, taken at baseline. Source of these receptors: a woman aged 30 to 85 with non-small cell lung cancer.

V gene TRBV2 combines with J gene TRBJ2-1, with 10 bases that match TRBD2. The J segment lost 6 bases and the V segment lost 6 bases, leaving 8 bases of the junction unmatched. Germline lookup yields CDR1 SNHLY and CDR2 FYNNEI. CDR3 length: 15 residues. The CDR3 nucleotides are TGTGCCAGCAGATCCGGGACTAGCGTTAGCAATGAGCAGTTCTTC. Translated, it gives CASRSGTSVSNEQFF.

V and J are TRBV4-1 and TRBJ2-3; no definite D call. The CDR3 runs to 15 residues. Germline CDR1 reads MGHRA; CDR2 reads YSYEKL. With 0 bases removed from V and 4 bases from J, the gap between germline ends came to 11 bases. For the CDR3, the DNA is TGCGCCAGCAGCCAAGAATTGTCCAGTCCAGATACGCAGTATTTT. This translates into CASSQELSSPDTQYF.

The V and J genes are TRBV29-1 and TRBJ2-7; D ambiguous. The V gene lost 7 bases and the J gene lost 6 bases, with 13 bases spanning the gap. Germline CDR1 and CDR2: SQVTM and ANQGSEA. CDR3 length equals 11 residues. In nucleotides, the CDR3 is TGCAGCGCCCTAGGGTCTTTCGAGCAGTACTTC. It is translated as CSALGSFEQYF.

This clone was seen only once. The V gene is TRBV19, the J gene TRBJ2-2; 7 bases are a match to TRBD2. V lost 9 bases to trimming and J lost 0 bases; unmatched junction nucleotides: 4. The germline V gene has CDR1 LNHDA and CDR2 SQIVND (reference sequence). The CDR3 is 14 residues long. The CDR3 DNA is TGTGCCAGCGACAGCGGGGCGAACACCGGGGAGCTGTTTTTT. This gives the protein CASDSGANTGELFF.

The CDR3 DNA sequence: TGTGCCAGCAGCCAGGACCTAGCGGGAGGGCCGAATATGCGGACCCAGTACTTC. Its translation is CASSQDLAGGPNMRTQYF. The chain has TRBV4-2 and TRBJ2-5; the match to TRBD2 covers 12 bases. Trimming removed 3 bases from V and 7 bases from J; junction bases left unmatched: 15. CDR1 and CDR2 from the germline V gene are LGHNA and YNFKEQ. The CDR3 extends over 18 amino acids.

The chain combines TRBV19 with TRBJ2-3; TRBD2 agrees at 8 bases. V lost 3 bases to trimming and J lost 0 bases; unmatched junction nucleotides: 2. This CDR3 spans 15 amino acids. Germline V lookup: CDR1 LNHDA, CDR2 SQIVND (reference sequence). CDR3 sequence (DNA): TGTGCCAGTAGTATTAGCGGGAAGAGCACAGATACGCAGTATTTT. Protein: CASSISGKSTDTQYF.

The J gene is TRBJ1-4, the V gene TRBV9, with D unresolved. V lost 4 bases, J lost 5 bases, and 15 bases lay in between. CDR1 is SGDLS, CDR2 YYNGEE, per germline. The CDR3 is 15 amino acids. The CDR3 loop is CASSLAGRPNEKLFF. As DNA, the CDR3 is TGTGCCAGCAGCCTAGCCGGCAGACCGAATGAAAAACTGTTTTTT.

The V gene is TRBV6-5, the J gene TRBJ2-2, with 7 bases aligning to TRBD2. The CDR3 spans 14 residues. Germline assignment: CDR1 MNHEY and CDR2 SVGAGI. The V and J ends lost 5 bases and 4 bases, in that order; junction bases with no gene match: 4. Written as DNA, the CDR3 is TGTGCCAGCAGTGTTTGGACTAGCACCGGGGAGCTGTTTTTT. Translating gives CASSVWTSTGELFF.

CDR3 region: CASSFTDTQYF. CDR3 nucleotides: TGTGCCAGCAGTTTCACAGATACGCAGTATTTT. The V gene is TRBV2, the J gene TRBJ2-3, with D unclear. Germline V gene data show CDR1 as SNHLY and CDR2 as FYNNEI. The ends were cut back, 5 bases at V and 2 bases at J, with 2 bases in the middle. This CDR3 is built from 11 residues.

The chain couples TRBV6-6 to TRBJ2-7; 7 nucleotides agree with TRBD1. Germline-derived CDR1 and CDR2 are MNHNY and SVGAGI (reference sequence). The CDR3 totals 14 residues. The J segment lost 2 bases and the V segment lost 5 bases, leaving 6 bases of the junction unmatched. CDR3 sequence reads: CASSLQTGPYEQYF. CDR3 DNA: TGTGCCAGCAGTCTCCAGACAGGGCCCTACGAGCAGTACTTC.

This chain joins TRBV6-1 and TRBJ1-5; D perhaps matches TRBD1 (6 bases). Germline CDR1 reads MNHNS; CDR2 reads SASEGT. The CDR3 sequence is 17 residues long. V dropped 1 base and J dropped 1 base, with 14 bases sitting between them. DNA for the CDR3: TGTGCCAGCAGTGAAGGCGGACAGTGGTGGAGCAATCAGCCCCAGCATTTT. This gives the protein CASSEGGQWWSNQPQHF.

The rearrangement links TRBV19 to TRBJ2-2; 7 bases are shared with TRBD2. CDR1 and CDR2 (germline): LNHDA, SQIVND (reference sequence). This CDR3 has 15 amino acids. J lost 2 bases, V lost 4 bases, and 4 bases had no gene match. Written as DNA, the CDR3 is TGTGCCAGTAGTAGGCTAGCGGCAAACACCGGGGAGCTGTTTTTT. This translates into CASSRLAANTGELFF.

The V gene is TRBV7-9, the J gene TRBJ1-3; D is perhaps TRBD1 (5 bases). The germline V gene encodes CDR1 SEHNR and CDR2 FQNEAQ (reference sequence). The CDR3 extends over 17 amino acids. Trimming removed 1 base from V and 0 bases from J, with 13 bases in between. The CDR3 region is CASSLVAGISSGNTIYF. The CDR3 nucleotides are TGTGCCAGCAGCTTAGTCGCAGGGATTAGCTCTGGAAACACCATATATTTT.